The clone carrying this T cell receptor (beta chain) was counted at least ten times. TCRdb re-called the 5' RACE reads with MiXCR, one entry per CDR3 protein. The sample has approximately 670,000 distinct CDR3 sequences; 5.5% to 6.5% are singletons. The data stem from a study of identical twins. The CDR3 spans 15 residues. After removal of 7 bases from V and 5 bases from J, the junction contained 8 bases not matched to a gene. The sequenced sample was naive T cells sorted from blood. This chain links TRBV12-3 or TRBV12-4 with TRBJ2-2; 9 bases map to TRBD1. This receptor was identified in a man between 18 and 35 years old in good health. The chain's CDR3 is CASTLTGGGTGELFF. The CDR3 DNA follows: TGTGCCAGCACCTTGACAGGGGGAGGGACCGGGGAGCTGTTTTTT.